These T cell receptor beta chains were read from a single sample in a study of beta chain features in type 1 diabetes. Sequenced by immunoSEQ multiplex PCR; TCRdb stores in-frame clones only, minus some. The sample has 130,000 or so clones, around 9% seen once. Sample: central memory CD4+ T cells from blood. The receptors originated from a man aged 25 to 40 with type 1 diabetes. The CDR3 runs from the conserved cysteine through the conserved F or W.

TRBV2	TRBJ2-1	CASSVVAGVENEQFF
TRBV29-1	TRBJ2-3	CSVVRDKTDTQYF
TRBV7-3	TRBJ2-3	CASSSREGTDTQYF
TRBV9	TRBJ2-7	CASSAGLRAEQYF
TRBV27	TRBJ1-1	CASRRRVNTEAFF
TRBV7-3	TRBJ2-7	CASSTSGRDEQYF
TRBV4-2	TRBJ1-5	CASSLEGLSAQHF
TRBV14	TRBJ2-7	CASSPLGGESSYEQYF
TRBV7-9	TRBJ2-5	CASSYYTGVLETQYF
TRBV29-1	TRBJ1-3	CSTRGQGGSGNTIYF
TRBV5-1	TRBJ1-2	CASSPGQALNYGYTF
TRBV4-1	TRBJ2-1	CASSQASSGGALSYNEQFF
TRBV19	TRBJ2-2	CASSTQVMRPGSTGELFF
TRBV27	TRBJ2-5	CASSPPYGETQYF
TRBV11-2	TRBJ2-3	CASSLSLTDTQYF
TRBV5-4	TRBJ2-2	CASSPQNTGELFF
TRBV6-5	TRBJ2-1	CASSYSPKGGNEQFF
TRBV5-1	TRBJ2-1	CASSLRDTRINEQFF
TRBV29-1	TRBJ1-1	CSVRTSNTEAFF
TRBV9	TRBJ2-3	CASSPWDRGLGRDTQYF
TRBV23-1	TRBJ2-7	CASSQSRIGQGHEQYF
TRBV18	TRBJ1-5	CASSPQGQGNQPQHF
TRBV5-1	TRBJ1-5	CASSLHGTGNQPQHF
TRBV7-9	TRBJ1-1	CASSKQSGGTEAFF
TRBV7-2	TRBJ2-3	CASSLVGGLGDTQYF
TRBV21-1	TRBJ2-5	CASSKGPTSGGARETQYF
TRBV7-8	TRBJ2-1	CASSPQAQQGWGGDEQFF
TRBV7-9	TRBJ1-2	CASSLEAGARYGYTF
TRBV11-2	TRBJ1-1	CASSLDGGDTEAFF
TRBV4-3	TRBJ2-3	CASSRTTADTQYF
TRBV7-2	TRBJ2-7	CASTLPGGYNEQYF
TRBV7-9	TRBJ1-5	CASSQTGNVDQPQHF
TRBV6-6	TRBJ1-5	CASSKGTDSNQPQHF
TRBV11-2	TRBJ2-4	CASSDRQTVAKNIQYF
TRBV7-9	TRBJ2-1	CASSRYAGQGWNEQFF
TRBV4-2	TRBJ2-5	CASSQEALRGGGTQYF
TRBV9	TRBJ2-5	CASSPGIQETQYF
TRBV4-2	TRBJ1-3	CASSQMASRERNTIYF
TRBV11-2	TRBJ2-5	CASSLRVQMEQYF
TRBV12-5	TRBJ2-5	CATSGQGAGETQYF
TRBV5-1	TRBJ2-3	CATRAGGYTDTQYF
TRBV19	TRBJ2-7	CASSPSGWGSYEQYF
TRBV18	TRBJ2-7	CASSPRQGNEQYF
TRBV5-1	TRBJ2-2	CASSLVGGGAEELFF
TRBV2	TRBJ1-3	CASSVQGAGNTIYF
TRBV7-3	TRBJ2-2	CASSIPSGGASGELFF
TRBV4-1	TRBJ2-7	CASSHGRFGYEQYF
TRBV7-3	TRBJ2-5	CASSCPGGWETQYF
TRBV5-4	TRBJ2-7	CASSLGGGLFYEQYF
TRBV5-6	TRBJ2-1	CASSLVAGGFVEQFF
TRBV18	TRBJ2-2	CASSPPAPNTGELFF
TRBV29-1	TRBJ1-1	CSVGVRGTNTEAFF
TRBV5-1	TRBJ2-3	CATKRGDTDTQYF
TRBV13	TRBJ1-2	CASSLPRSLVGYTF
TRBV20-1	TRBJ2-3	CSARRGSSQYF
TRBV4-3	TRBJ2-1	CASSQGGGQGPYNEQFF
TRBV10-3	TRBJ2-5	CAISQGETQYF
TRBV9	TRBJ2-3	CASSPGQGTDTQYF
TRBV19	TRBJ2-3	CASSIWGRVTDTQYF
TRBV30	TRBJ2-2	CAWSPGTGYANTGELFF